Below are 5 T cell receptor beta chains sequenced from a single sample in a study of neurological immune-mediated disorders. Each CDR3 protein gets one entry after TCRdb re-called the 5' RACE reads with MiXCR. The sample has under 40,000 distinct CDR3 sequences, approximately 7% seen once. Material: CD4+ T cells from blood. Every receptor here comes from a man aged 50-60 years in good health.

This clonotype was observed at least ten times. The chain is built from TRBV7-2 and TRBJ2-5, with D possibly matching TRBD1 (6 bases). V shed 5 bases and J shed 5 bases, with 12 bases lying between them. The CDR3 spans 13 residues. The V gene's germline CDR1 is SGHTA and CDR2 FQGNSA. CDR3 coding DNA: TGTGCCAGCAGCCTCGTGAGGGGGGAGACCCAGTACTTC. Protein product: CASSLVRGETQYF.

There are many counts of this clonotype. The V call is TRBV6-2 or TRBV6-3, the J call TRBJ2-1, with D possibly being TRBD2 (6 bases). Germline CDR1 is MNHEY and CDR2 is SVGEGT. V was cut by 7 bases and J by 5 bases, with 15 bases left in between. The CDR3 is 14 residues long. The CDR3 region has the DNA TGTGCCAGCAAGATTCCGGGACTGAACAATGAGCAGTTCTTC. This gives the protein CASKIPGLNNEQFF.

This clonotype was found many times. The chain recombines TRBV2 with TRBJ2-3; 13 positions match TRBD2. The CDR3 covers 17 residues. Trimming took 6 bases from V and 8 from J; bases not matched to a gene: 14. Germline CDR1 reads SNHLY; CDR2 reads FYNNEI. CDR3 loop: CASRAGTSGIYQPTQYF. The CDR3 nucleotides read TGTGCCAGCAGAGCCGGGACTAGCGGGATTTACCAACCTACGCAGTATTTT.

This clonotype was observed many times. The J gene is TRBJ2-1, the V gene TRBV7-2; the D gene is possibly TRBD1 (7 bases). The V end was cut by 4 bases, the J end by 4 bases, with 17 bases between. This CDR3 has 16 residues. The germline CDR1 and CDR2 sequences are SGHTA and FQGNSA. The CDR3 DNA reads TGTGCCAGCAGCTATTCAGGGGGGCCAATTTACAATGAGCAGTTCTTC. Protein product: CASSYSGGPIYNEQFF. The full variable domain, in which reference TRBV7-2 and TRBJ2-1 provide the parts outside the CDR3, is GAGVSQSPSNKVTEKGKDVELRCDPISGHTALYWYRQSLGQGLEFLIYFQGNSAPDKSGLPSDRFSAERTGGSVSTLTIQRTQQEDSAVYLCASSYSGGPIYNEQFFGPGTRLTVL.

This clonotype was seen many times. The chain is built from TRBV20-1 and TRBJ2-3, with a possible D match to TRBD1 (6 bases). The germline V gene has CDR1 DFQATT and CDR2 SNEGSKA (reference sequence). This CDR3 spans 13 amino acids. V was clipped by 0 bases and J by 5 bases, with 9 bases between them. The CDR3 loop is CSARDTGRDTQYF. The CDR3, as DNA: TGCAGTGCTAGAGATACAGGGAGAGATACGCAGTATTTT.